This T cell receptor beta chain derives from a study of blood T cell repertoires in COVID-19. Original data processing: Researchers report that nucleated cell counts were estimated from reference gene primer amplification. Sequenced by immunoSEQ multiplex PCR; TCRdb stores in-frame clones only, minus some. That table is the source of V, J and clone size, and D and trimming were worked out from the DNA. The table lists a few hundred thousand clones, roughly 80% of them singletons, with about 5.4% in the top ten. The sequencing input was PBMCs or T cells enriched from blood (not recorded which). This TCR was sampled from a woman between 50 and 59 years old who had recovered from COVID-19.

The DNA for the CDR3 is TGTGCCAGCAGCTTAGAGCGACTAGCGGGATCTGAGCAGTTCTTC. Translated, it gives CASSLERLAGSEQFF. The chain joins TRBV7-8 to TRBJ2-1; 11 bases line up with TRBD2. Germline V gene data show CDR1 as SGHVS and CDR2 as FQNEAQ. This CDR3 region has 15 residues. Trimming at V came to 1 base and at J to 9 bases, leaving 5 bases not matched to a gene.